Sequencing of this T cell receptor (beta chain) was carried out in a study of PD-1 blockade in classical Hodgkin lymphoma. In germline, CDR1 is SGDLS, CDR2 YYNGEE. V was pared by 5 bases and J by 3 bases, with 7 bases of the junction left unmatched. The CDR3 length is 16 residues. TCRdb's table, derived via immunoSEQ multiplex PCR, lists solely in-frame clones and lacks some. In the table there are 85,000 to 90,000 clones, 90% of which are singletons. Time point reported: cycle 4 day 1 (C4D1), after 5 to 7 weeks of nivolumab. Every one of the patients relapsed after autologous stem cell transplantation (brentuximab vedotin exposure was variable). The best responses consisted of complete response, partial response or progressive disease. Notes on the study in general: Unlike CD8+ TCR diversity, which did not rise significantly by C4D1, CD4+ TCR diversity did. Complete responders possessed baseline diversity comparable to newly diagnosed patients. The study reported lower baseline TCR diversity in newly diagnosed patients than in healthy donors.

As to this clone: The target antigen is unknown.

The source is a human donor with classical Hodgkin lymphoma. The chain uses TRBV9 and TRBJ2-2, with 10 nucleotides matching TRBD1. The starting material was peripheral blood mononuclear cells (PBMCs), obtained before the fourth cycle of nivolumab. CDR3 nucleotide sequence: TGTGCCAGCAGGTCCCCCGGGACAGGGGACACCGGGGAGCTGTTTTTT. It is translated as CASRSPGTGDTGELFF. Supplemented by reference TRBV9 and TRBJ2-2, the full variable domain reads DSGVTQTPKHLITATGQRVTLRCSPRSGDLSVYWYQQSLDQGLQFLIQYYNGEERAKGNILERFSAQQFPDLHSELNLSSLELGDSALYFCASRSPGTGDTGELFFGEGSRLTVL.